A single sample is the source of the 11 T cell receptor beta chains below, sequenced in a study of shared clonotypes between healthy human individuals. Clones were read by immunoSEQ multiplex PCR, and TCRdb kept only the in-frame ones, dropping some. The sample holds approximately 500,000 clones; around four fifths are singletons and the top ten take around 12%. The sequencing sample was made of PBMCs. Receptors originate from a woman aged 40 to 50 in good health. Some clones in this sample may be carry-over from other donors' samples.

J is TRBJ2-1 and V is TRBV19, with D hard to call. CDR3 length: 16 residues. In germline, CDR1 is LNHDA, CDR2 SQIVND (reference sequence). V shed 2 bases and J shed 0 bases, with 11 bases lying between them. CDR3 DNA: TGTGCCAGTAGTATAACTCCAAGACCCTCCTACAATGAGCAGTTCTTC. This encodes CASSITPRPSYNEQFF.

A single count supports this clone. The chain recombines TRBV29-1 with TRBJ1-4, with TRBD1 matching over 7 bases. J gave up 4 bases and V 2 bases, and 13 bases lay outside the gene matches. Germline CDR1 is SQVTM and CDR2 is ANQGSEA. The CDR3 length is 17 residues. The CDR3 DNA sequence: TGCAGCGTTGAACTCGTTCGAGGGGGCGCCGATAATGAAAAACTGTTTTTT. Its protein product is CSVELVRGGADNEKLFF.

The CDR3 is CASSQVSGLNEAFF. The DNA for the CDR3 is TGCGCCAGCAGCCAAGTCAGTGGGTTGAATGAAGCTTTCTTT. This sequence joins TRBV4-1 and TRBJ1-1; D unresolved. This CDR3 has 14 residues. CDR1 and CDR2 (germline): MGHRA, YSYEKL. V was pared by 1 base and J by 7 bases, with 13 bases between.

This chain joins TRBV27 and TRBJ1-5, with D maybe TRBD1 (6 bases). V was clipped by 3 bases and J by 7 bases, with 16 bases between them. The CDR3 sequence is 15 residues long. Germline lookup yields CDR1 MNHEY and CDR2 SMNVEV (reference sequence). Here the CDR3 reads CASSLETGSGQPQHF. CDR3 coding DNA: TGTGCCAGCAGTTTGGAGACAGGATCGGGCCAGCCCCAGCATTTT.

The chain joins TRBV10-1 to TRBJ2-7; 9 nucleotides match TRBD1. Germline CDR1 WNHNN, CDR2 SYGVQD (reference sequence). V gave up 5 bases and J gave up 5 bases; unmatched junction bases: 7. There are 14 residues in the CDR3. The CDR3 DNA reads as TGCGCCAGCAGTCCCTCGGGACAGGGCCACGAGCAGTACTTC. Protein sequence: CASSPSGQGHEQYF.

This clone was found a few times. J is TRBJ1-1 and V is TRBV10-3; D is possibly TRBD1 (5 bases). Deletions cut 4 bases from V and 3 bases from J, with 12 bases between. Germline-derived CDR1 and CDR2 are ENHRY and SYGVKD. This CDR3 comprises 14 residues. This CDR3 reads CAISAREADTEAFF. CDR3 coding DNA: TGTGCCATCAGTGCCAGGGAGGCGGACACTGAAGCTTTCTTT.

The genes are TRBV28 and TRBJ2-1; 7 positions agree with TRBD2. The germline V gene encodes CDR1 MDHEN and CDR2 SYDVKM. The CDR3 is made up of 15 amino acids. The V gene end was trimmed by 6 bases and the J gene end by 8 bases; junction bases not matched to a gene: 13. The CDR3 DNA reads as TGTGCCAGCAGCTCTGCGGCGGGAGCGAGGGATGAGCAGTTCTTC. Protein product: CASSSAAGARDEQFF.

V and J are TRBV10-3 and TRBJ2-3; perhaps TRBD1 as D (6 bases). Between the trimmed V and J ends, which lost 10 bases and 5 bases, there was a span of 25 bases. The CDR3 is 16 amino acids. Germline loops: CDR1 ENHRY, CDR2 SYGVKD. The CDR3 sequence is CATASPREGVGDTQYF. The CDR3 DNA is TGTGCCACAGCATCCCCCCGCGAGGGGGTTGGAGATACGCAGTATTTT.

The genes are TRBV18 and TRBJ2-7, with TRBD1 identical over 8 bases. Germline V lookup: CDR1 KGHSH, CDR2 LQKENI. The CDR3 is made up of 15 amino acids. V gave up 0 bases and J gave up 3 bases; unmatched junction bases: 4. The CDR3 nucleotides are TGTGCCAGCTCACCACCACGACAGGGGTTCTACGAGCAGTACTTC. As protein: CASSPPRQGFYEQYF.

This clone has a count of ten or more. Other nucleotide sequences in the sample specify the same CDR3. This chain joins TRBV11-2 and TRBJ1-3; the match to TRBD1 covers 8 bases. CDR1 and CDR2 from the germline V gene are SGHAT and FQNNGV. The CDR3 is 16 residues long. The J segment lost 0 bases and the V segment lost 4 bases, leaving 5 bases of the junction unmatched. The CDR3 sequence is CASSSGGLGSGNTIYF. CDR3 bases: TGTGCCAGCAGCTCAGGGGGCTTAGGCTCTGGAAACACCATATATTTT.

The genes are TRBV30 and TRBJ2-1; D unclear. Trimming took 3 bases from V and 0 from J, leaving 9 bases between them. The CDR3 has 14 amino acids. CDR1 GTSNPN and CDR2 SVGIG come from the germline V gene (reference sequence). The CDR3 nucleotides read TGTGCCTGGAGGGGCAGTAGCTCCTACAATGAGCAGTTCTTC. This codes for CAWRGSSSYNEQFF.